The entry that follows covers one T cell receptor (beta chain) sequence. Its cognate antigen has yet to be identified. No base qualities exist here, and no much larger clone lies one base off it. TCRbeta CDR3 regions were amplified from genomic DNA by means of the immunoSEQ Assay, a bias-controlled multiplex PCR. Processing in the source paper ran as follows. Nucleated cell counts per sample were estimated from amplification of reference gene primers within the assay. To quantify the absolute abundance of each unique TCRbeta CDR3 rearrangement, sequence reads were collapsed and filtered. For each sample, productive Simpson clonality was calculated by taking the square root of Simpson's diversity index across productive rearrangements. TCRdb stores this immuneACCESS table with in-frame sequences only. Part of the clones is absent; in the studies checked, under half of the shortfall reflects unresolved V genes, and no reason is known for the rest. V and J calls and clone size come straight from that table; D and trimming were deduced from the DNA. The sample table records hundreds of thousands of clones; about 85% of these occur just once. The top ten clones comprise around 0.97% of the sample.

The sample belongs to a study of blood T cell repertoires in COVID-19 (dated by TCRdb to the early 2020s). Notes on the research overall: Collaborator samples came from the United States, Italy and Spain and covered acute and convalescent phases of COVID-19. A de-identified subject ID, COVID-19 status, age in years and sex were almost always included in the sample metadata. The repertoires were released in a freely available public database intended as a resource for research on the immune response to SARS-CoV-2. The samples were drawn from the first 160 participants of the ongoing ImmuneRACE study and from 1,254 subjects provided by 6 global collaborators. Where available, HLA class I and class II types were taken from metadata supplied by the sample provider and were not determined by assay-based typing. The dataset comprised deeply sampled blood TCRbeta repertoires from subjects exposed to, actively infected with, or recovered from COVID-19. The prospective study material was composed of cDNA or gDNA derived from T cells, B-cell-depleted T cells, or PBMCs. General findings and caveats noted by the study authors: The quantity of clinical and demographic metadata differed by source and by participant and was supplied without curation.

Whole blood was collected in K2EDTA tubes by collaborating institutions according to the institutions' own protocols. For TCRbeta analysis, collaborators shipped samples in one of three forms: frozen whole blood, isolated PBMCs, or DNA extracted from either of those sample types. Sequencing was carried out using peripheral blood. The sequence was collected from a middle-aged man with acute or convalescent COVID-19.

The CDR3 corresponds to CASSLVAAYNSPLHF. The nucleotide sequence is given as TGTGCCAGCAGCTTAGTGGCAGCCTATAATTCACCCCTCCACTTT. The V gene is TRBV7-9 and the J gene is TRBJ1-6; too little of a D gene remains to name it. The trim is 1 base for V and 2 bases for J, with a gap of 6 bases between the germline ends. The CDR3 sequence holds 15 residues, the cysteine and phenylalanine included. Only CDR3 DNA remains: 45 bases, in frame from the first base. For CDR1 and CDR2, the germline V gene (reference sequence) lists SEHNR and FQNEAQ. Joined to the reference TRBV7-9 and TRBJ1-6 proteins, this CDR3 gives the full variable domain: DTGVSQNPRHKITKRGQNVTFRCDPISEHNRLYWYRQTLGQGPEFLTYFQNEAQLEKSRLLSDRFSAERPKGSFSTLEIQRTEQGDSAMYLCASSLVAAYNSPLHFGNGTRLTVT.